This TCR beta chain emerged from a study of OX40 agonist ivuxolimab in advanced cancers. Germline V gives CDR1 SGHRS, CDR2 YFSETQ. The CDR3 runs to 16 residues. J gave up 1 base and V 0 bases, and 2 bases lay outside the gene matches. TCRdb's table, derived via immunoSEQ multiplex PCR, lists solely in-frame clones and lacks some. The sample shows approximately 70,000 clones, just over 85% of them seen only once. Note on this clone: Other DNA sequences from this sample encode an identical CDR3 as well.

The sequencing here drew on CD4+ or CD8+ T cells sorted from blood, taken in a trial of the OX40 agonist ivuxolimab. The chain is built from TRBV5-1 and TRBJ2-3, with 10 bases that match TRBD2. The clonotype originates from an adult with an advanced solid tumor such as melanoma, head and neck, liver or kidney cancer. The CDR3 sequence: CASSLAGTSGTDTQYF. The CDR3 DNA reads as TGCGCCAGCAGCTTGGCCGGGACTAGCGGCACAGATACGCAGTATTTT.